This entry concerns a single TCR beta chain. J lost 1 base, V lost 11 bases, and 7 bases had no gene match. CDR1 MNHEY and CDR2 SVGAGI come from the germline V gene. The CDR3 is 14 amino acids. The repertoire was sequenced with immunoSEQ multiplex PCR; TCRdb's copy has only in-frame clones and lacks some. The table lists more than 150,000 clones, roughly nine tenths of them singletons. The data were taken from a study of blood T cell repertoires in COVID-19. Sequencing was carried out using peripheral blood. This receptor was taken from a middle-aged woman with acute or convalescent COVID-19. The rearrangement uses TRBV6-5 and TRBJ2-2, with 7 bases lining up with TRBD1. This chain's CDR3 is CAGKTGVNTGELFF. CDR3 nucleotides: TGTGCCGGAAAAACAGGGGTGAACACCGGGGAGCTGTTTTTT.